Listed here are 21 T cell receptor beta chains from one sample, sequenced in a study of cytomegalovirus exposure and HLA in healthy donors. It was with 60 Vbeta and 13 Jbeta primers that the PCR ran. Only in-frame clones appear in the TCRdb table, and some are missing; sequencing was by immunoSEQ multiplex PCR. The sample has under 95,000 clones; 76% are singletons. Sequenced: PBMCs. The source of these receptors is a man aged 25-45 years in good health and CMV-seropositive.

This clone has only one observation. The J gene is TRBJ2-3, the V gene TRBV27, with 9 bases lining up with TRBD2. The trim removed 8 bases at V and 1 base at J, leaving 7 bases unmatched. The CDR3 totals 15 residues. Per germline, CDR1 MNHEY and CDR2 SMNVEV (reference sequence). DNA of the CDR3: TGTGCCAGCTCCTTAGCGGGAGTTGGCACAGATACGCAGTATTTT. Translated: CASSLAGVGTDTQYF.

The chain joins TRBV11-2 to TRBJ2-2; a weak D match, TRBD2 (6 bases). This CDR3 comprises 13 residues. The germline V gene has CDR1 SGHAT and CDR2 FQNNGV. V lost 1 base, J lost 8 bases, and 8 bases lay in between. CDR3 sequence reads: CASSLVAVGELFF. The CDR3 DNA is TGTGCCAGCAGCTTAGTAGCGGTGGGGGAGCTGTTTTTT. The entire variable domain, with the rest obtained from reference TRBV11-2 and TRBJ2-2, is as follows: EAGVAQSPRYKIIEKRQSVAFWCNPISGHATLYWYQQILGQGPKLLIQFQNNGVVDDSQLPKDRFSAERLKGVDSTLKIQPAKLEDSAVYLCASSLVAVGELFFGEGSRLTVL.

This chain uses TRBV9 with TRBJ2-3; D is perhaps TRBD2 (6 bases). There are 15 residues in the CDR3. Trimming took off 1 base at V and 2 bases at J, with 11 bases between the two ends. Germline CDR1 SGDLS, CDR2 YYNGEE. This CDR3 reads CASSVSGPPTDTQYF. CDR3 sequence (DNA): TGTGCCAGCAGCGTAAGCGGGCCTCCCACAGATACGCAGTATTTT.

The chain has TRBV7-9 and TRBJ2-5, with D tentatively TRBD2 (6 bases). Deletions cut 2 bases from V and 1 base from J, with 11 bases between. The CDR3 extends over 15 amino acids. Germline values: CDR1 SEHNR, CDR2 FQNEAQ (reference sequence). CDR3 residues: CASSLIGTAQETQYF. CDR3 in DNA: TGTGCCAGCAGCTTAATCGGGACTGCCCAAGAGACCCAGTACTTC.

The chain joins TRBV5-4 to TRBJ1-3; D is ambiguous. The CDR3 spans 15 residues. The germline V and J ends were trimmed by 0 bases and 0 bases, with 7 bases remaining between them. Germline-derived CDR1 and CDR2 are SGHNT and YYREEE (reference sequence). The CDR3 nucleotides are TGTGCCAGCAGCTTGGACCCCTACTCTGGAAACACCATATATTTT. It translates to CASSLDPYSGNTIYF.

The J gene is TRBJ1-3, the V gene TRBV5-1; unclear D gene. The V end was cut by 0 bases, the J end by 4 bases, with 11 bases between. CDR1 is SGHRS and CDR2 is YFSETQ in the germline V gene. The CDR3 length is 15 residues. The CDR3 bases are TGCGCCAGCAGCTTGGCATCGGGTACAGGAAACACCATATATTTT. Protein: CASSLASGTGNTIYF.

This clone showed up just a few times. V and J are TRBV11-3 and TRBJ1-1; D call uncertain. The V end was cut by 0 bases, the J end by 12 bases, with 5 bases between. Germline CDR1 reads SGHNT; CDR2 reads YENEEA. This CDR3 is 10 amino acids long. The CDR3 is CASSLDETFF. The CDR3 DNA is TGTGCCAGCAGCTTAGACGAGACTTTCTTT. Based on the CDR3 plus reference TRBV11-3 and TRBJ1-1, the full variable domain is EAGVVQSPRYKIIEKKQPVAFWCNPISGHNTLYWYLQNLGQGPELLIRYENEEAVDDSQLPKDRFSAERLKGVDSTLKIQPAELGDSAVYLCASSLDETFFGQGTRLTVV.

The rearrangement uses TRBV19 and TRBJ1-1; D remains unclear. The CDR3 has 12 residues. V was shortened by 6 bases and J by 4 bases, with 9 bases between the two germline ends. Germline V gene sequence: CDR1 LNHDA, CDR2 SQIVND (reference sequence). Here the CDR3 reads CASRMGGTEAFF. Here the CDR3 DNA reads TGTGCCAGTAGAATGGGAGGCACTGAAGCTTTCTTT.

The genes are TRBV5-1 and TRBJ1-1, with D unresolved. CDR3 size: 15 residues. The germline V and J ends were trimmed by 0 bases and 0 bases, with 9 bases remaining between them. CDR1 is SGHRS and CDR2 is YFSETQ in the germline V gene. CDR3 in amino acids: CASSLGPGMNTEAFF. Here the CDR3 DNA reads TGCGCCAGCAGCTTGGGTCCGGGGATGAACACTGAAGCTTTCTTT.

In its sample, this clone was seen once. V is TRBV5-1 and J is TRBJ2-1, with D possibly being TRBD1 (6 bases). The CDR3 runs to 16 residues. Trimming took off 0 bases at V and 0 bases at J, with 10 bases between the two ends. Looked up from germline, CDR1 is SGHRS and CDR2 is YFSETQ. The chain's CDR3 is CASSLGQDSSYNEQFF. CDR3 in DNA: TGCGCCAGCAGCTTGGGACAGGATAGCTCCTACAATGAGCAGTTCTTC.

The chain joins TRBV29-1 to TRBJ1-1; D call uncertain. This CDR3 region has 13 residues. Germline V lookup: CDR1 SQVTM, CDR2 ANQGSEA. Trimming removed 4 bases at V and 1 base at J, with 10 bases between. CDR3 loop: CSVVIRQNTEAFF. As DNA, the CDR3 is TGCAGCGTTGTTATTCGACAGAACACTGAAGCTTTCTTT.

V and J are TRBV6-6 and TRBJ2-2, with D possibly TRBD2 on 7 matching bases. The length of the CDR3 is 15 residues. With 5 bases removed from V and 5 bases from J, the gap between germline ends came to 15 bases. Per germline, CDR1 MNHNY and CDR2 SVGAGI (reference sequence). CDR3: CASSAAGALTGELFF. The CDR3 nucleotides read TGTGCCAGCAGTGCCGCGGGGGCGCTTACCGGGGAGCTGTTTTTT.

The V gene is TRBV9, the J gene TRBJ1-4; TRBD1 might be the D (5 bases). There are 13 residues in the CDR3. Germline-derived CDR1 and CDR2 are SGDLS and YYNGEE. V lost 2 bases and J 6 bases, leaving 8 bases between the germline ends. CDR3 in amino acids: CASSVGLYEKLFF. CDR3 coding DNA: TGTGCCAGCAGCGTGGGACTTTATGAAAAACTGTTTTTT.

The rearrangement joins TRBV19 to TRBJ2-7, with D possibly matching TRBD2 (6 bases). There are 15 residues in the CDR3. Trimming shortened V by 0 bases and J by 1 base, and 10 bases separated the two germline ends. The germline CDR1 and CDR2 sequences are LNHDA and SQIVND (reference sequence). CDR3 coding DNA: TGTGCCAGTAGTATAGAGGTAGGGAGGTCCTACGAGCAGTACTTC. Translation: CASSIEVGRSYEQYF.

The chain is built from TRBV9 and TRBJ1-1; D is perhaps TRBD1 (6 bases). CDR3 length equals 14 residues. CDR1 and CDR2 from the germline V gene are SGDLS and YYNGEE. Between the trimmed V and J ends, which lost 4 bases and 0 bases, there was a span of 10 bases. In DNA, the CDR3 is TGTGCCAGCAGCAGACAGGAGATGAACACTGAAGCTTTCTTT. As protein: CASSRQEMNTEAFF.

The chain is built from TRBV30 and TRBJ1-3; unclear D gene. Trimming left V 3 bases short and J 0 bases short, with 6 bases between. Per germline, CDR1 GTSNPN and CDR2 SVGIG (reference sequence). The CDR3 consists of 13 residues. The CDR3 sequence: CAWSGNSGNTIYF. CDR3 DNA sequence: TGTGCCTGGAGCGGTAACTCTGGAAACACCATATATTTT. The full variable domain, in which reference TRBV30 and TRBJ1-3 provide the parts outside the CDR3, is SQTIHQWPATLVQPVGSPLSLECTVEGTSNPNLYWYRQAAGRGLQLLFYSVGIGQISSEVPQNLSASRPQDRQFILSSKKLLLSDSGFYLCAWSGNSGNTIYFGEGSWLTVV.

This clone turned up a few times. This chain joins TRBV6-1 and TRBJ2-7, with 7 nucleotides matching TRBD1. This CDR3 region has 16 residues. The V gene end was trimmed by 1 base and the J gene end by 2 bases; junction bases not matched to a gene: 8. CDR1 and CDR2 from the germline V gene are MNHNS and SASEGT. The CDR3 protein is CASSEEGTAFTYEQYF. In DNA, the CDR3 is TGTGCCAGCAGTGAAGAAGGGACAGCATTTACCTACGAGCAGTACTTC.

The chain joins TRBV6-6 to TRBJ2-4; possibly TRBD2 for D (6 bases). This CDR3 contains 14 residues. Between the trimmed V and J ends, which lost 5 bases and 7 bases, there was a span of 15 bases. Germline CDR1 is MNHNY and CDR2 is SVGAGI (reference sequence). The CDR3: CASSPRRDRNIQYF. The DNA for the CDR3 is TGTGCCAGCAGTCCCCGGAGGGACCGTAACATTCAGTACTTC.

The chain employs TRBV7-9 and TRBJ2-3, with 8 bases fitting TRBD1. With V trimmed by 3 bases and J by 3 bases, 5 bases remained unmatched. Per the germline V gene, CDR1 is SEHNR and CDR2 is FQNEAQ (reference sequence). The length of the CDR3 is 15 residues. This chain's CDR3 is CASSLSGQVTDTQYF. DNA for the CDR3: TGTGCCAGCAGCTTGTCGGGACAGGTAACAGATACGCAGTATTTT. Complete variable domain (other parts from reference TRBV7-9 and TRBJ2-3): DTGVSQNPRHKITKRGQNVTFRCDPISEHNRLYWYRQTLGQGPEFLTYFQNEAQLEKSRLLSDRFSAERPKGSFSTLEIQRTEQGDSAMYLCASSLSGQVTDTQYFGPGTRLTVL.

This sequence joins TRBV6-1 and TRBJ2-7, with D perhaps matching TRBD1 (6 bases). The CDR3 covers 13 residues. The V gene's germline CDR1 is MNHNS and CDR2 SASEGT. The germline V and J ends were trimmed by 6 bases and 0 bases, with 9 bases remaining between them. The CDR3 coding sequence is TGTGCCAGCAGAACAGGGAGCTCCTACGAGCAGTACTTC. Translation gives CASRTGSSYEQYF.

The V and J genes are TRBV2 and TRBJ2-2, with D possibly TRBD1 on 5 matching bases. V lost 7 bases to trimming and J lost 4 bases, with 10 bases between them. The CDR3 totals 13 residues. Germline CDR1 and CDR2: SNHLY and FYNNEI. The DNA of the CDR3 is TGTGCCAGCAACGTACAGGCCACCGGGGAGCTGTTTTTT. It specifies CASNVQATGELFF. Filled out from reference TRBV2 and TRBJ2-2, the complete variable domain reads EPEVTQTPSHQVTQMGQEVILRCVPISNHLYFYWYRQILGQKVEFLVSFYNNEISEKSEIFDDQFSVERPDGSNFTLKIRSTKLEDSAMYFCASNVQATGELFFGEGSRLTVL.